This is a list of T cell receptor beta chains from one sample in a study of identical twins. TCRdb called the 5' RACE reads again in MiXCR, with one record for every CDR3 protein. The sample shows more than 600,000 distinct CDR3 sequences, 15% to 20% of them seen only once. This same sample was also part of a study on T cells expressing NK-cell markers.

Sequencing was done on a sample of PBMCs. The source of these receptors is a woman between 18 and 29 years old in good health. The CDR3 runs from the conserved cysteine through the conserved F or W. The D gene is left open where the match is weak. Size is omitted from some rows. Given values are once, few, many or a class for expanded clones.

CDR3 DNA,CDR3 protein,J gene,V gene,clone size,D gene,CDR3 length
TGTGCCAGCAGTGAAGCTTGGCGCGGAGACTATGGCTACACCTTC,CASSEAWRGDYGYTF,TRBJ1-2,TRBV6-1,few,-,15
TGCAGTGCTAGCTCCGTGGGGGGCACGGGCACTGAAGCTTTCTTT,CSASSVGGTGTEAFF,TRBJ1-1,TRBV20-1,-,-,15
TGTGCCAGCAGTTACGCAACGTGGGGCTACACCTTC,CASSYATWGYTF,TRBJ1-2,TRBV6-2/TRBV6-3,many,-,12
TGCGCCAGCAGCTTGGAAGCGGGGGGGCACTACAATGAGCAGTTCTTC,CASSLEAGGHYNEQFF,TRBJ2-1,TRBV5-1,-,TRBD2,16
TGTGCCAGTAGAACCCCGGGCGGGTCCTACGAGCAGTACTTC,CASRTPGGSYEQYF,TRBJ2-7,TRBV19,few,-,14
TGTGCCAGCAGATCCAGCGGGATGGCCTCCTACGAGCAGTACTTC,CASRSSGMASYEQYF,TRBJ2-7,TRBV7-2,-,TRBD2,15
TGTGCCACCAGCAGAGAACAGGGGGCAGGTCAGCCCCAGCATTTT,CATSREQGAGQPQHF,TRBJ1-5,TRBV15,many,TRBD1,15
TGCGCCAGCAGTGGAGGAGCGGGAGGGGGCACAGATACGCAGTATTTT,CASSGGAGGGTDTQYF,TRBJ2-3,TRBV10-1,few,TRBD2,16
TGCGCCAGCAGCTTCCCTGGGGACGAGCAGTACTTC,CASSFPGDEQYF,TRBJ2-7,TRBV5-1,many,-,12
TGCGCCAGCAGCTTTCTAGCGGGGGGACTCTCTGGGGCCAACGTCCTGACTTTC,CASSFLAGGLSGANVLTF,TRBJ2-6,TRBV5-1,-,TRBD2,18
TGTGCCAGCAGCCAAGGGACTAGCGGCACTAGGCAGTTCTTC,CASSQGTSGTRQFF,TRBJ2-1,TRBV7-9,few,TRBD2,14
TGTGCCTGGGCCCAGAGGCTCACCGGGGAGCTGTTTTTT,CAWAQRLTGELFF,TRBJ2-2,TRBV30,few,-,13
TGCAGTGCTAGAGTACACGGGATCTACGAGCAGTACTTC,CSARVHGIYEQYF,TRBJ2-7,TRBV20-1,-,-,13
TGTGCCAGCAGCGTAACCGACGGTGGAGGGTACGGGACCCAGTACTTC,CASSVTDGGGYGTQYF,TRBJ2-5,TRBV9,-,-,16
TGTGCCAGCAGTTACCGATCGACCGGAGCGGGAGGGCGATCCTACGAGCAGTACTTC,CASSYRSTGAGGRSYEQYF,TRBJ2-7,TRBV27,few,TRBD2,19
TGCAGCGTTGTGGCAGTCTCCTACGAGCAGTACTTC,CSVVAVSYEQYF,TRBJ2-7,TRBV29-1,-,-,12
TGTGCCAGCAGCGTTAGCGGGAGCATCTCCTACGAGCAGTACTTC,CASSVSGSISYEQYF,TRBJ2-7,TRBV7-2,few,TRBD2,15
TGCAGTGCTAGCAAACCTCCCGACAGCCGCTACGAGCAGTACTTC,CSASKPPDSRYEQYF,TRBJ2-7,TRBV20-1,-,-,15
TGCGCCAGCAGCGCTACGACAGGGGGCGTTGGCTACACCTTC,CASSATTGGVGYTF,TRBJ1-2,TRBV5-1,-,TRBD1,14
TGTGCCAGCAGCGGAAGAGGGAGGGACAGAAGCTCCTACAATGAGCAGTTCTTC,CASSGRGRDRSSYNEQFF,TRBJ2-1,TRBV11-2,-,-,18
TGCAGTGCTAACGGGCCCCGGGATGAGCAGTTCTTC,CSANGPRDEQFF,TRBJ2-1,TRBV20-1,few,-,12
TGCAGCGTTGCGACTCCTGGCGCCTACGAGCAGTACTTC,CSVATPGAYEQYF,TRBJ2-7,TRBV29-1,-,-,13
TGTGCCAGCAGCGTGGACTCCTCCTCCTACAATGAGCAGTTCTTC,CASSVDSSSYNEQFF,TRBJ2-1,TRBV12-3/TRBV12-4,few,-,15
TGTGCCAGCAGCCCCACGGATCGAGAGACCCAGTACTTC,CASSPTDRETQYF,TRBJ2-5,TRBV9,-,-,13
TGTGCCAGCGAAGGGGCCGGGGAGCTGTTTTTT,CASEGAGELFF,TRBJ2-2,TRBV7-9,-,-,11
TGTGCCAGCACGACTAGCGGTCATTACGAGCAGTACTTC,CASTTSGHYEQYF,TRBJ2-7,TRBV7-2,-,TRBD2,13
TGTGCCAGTAGTCCGCCCGACAGGGCCTACGAGCAGTACTTC,CASSPPDRAYEQYF,TRBJ2-7,TRBV19,-,TRBD1,14
TGTGCCATCAGTGAGTCAGGAGGCCAGGGCGTTGCCGAGCAGTACTTC,CAISESGGQGVAEQYF,TRBJ2-7,TRBV10-3,-,-,16
TGCAGTGCTAGTGTCATCAATCAGCCCCAGCATTTT,CSASVINQPQHF,TRBJ1-5,TRBV20-1,few,-,12
TGTGCCACCAGTGACCCTATGGCAGATACGCAGTATTTT,CATSDPMADTQYF,TRBJ2-3,TRBV24-1,-,-,13
TGTGCCAGCAGCTTAGCCCTGGGACTAGCGGGGAGCTACGAGCAGTACTTC,CASSLALGLAGSYEQYF,TRBJ2-7,TRBV7-2,-,TRBD2,17
TGTGCCAGCAGCCTTCCGGGACGAACGCAGTATTTT,CASSLPGRTQYF,TRBJ2-3,TRBV14,-,-,12
TGCGCCAGCAGACCCGGGACGACTTACCAAGAGACCCAGTACTTC,CASRPGTTYQETQYF,TRBJ2-5,TRBV5-1,few,-,15
TGTGCCAGCAGTGAAGGGACAGGGGACCCTTTCGAGCAGTACTTC,CASSEGTGDPFEQYF,TRBJ2-7,TRBV6-1,few,TRBD1,15
TGCGCCAGCAGCCAATACGAGGGAGTGGCAGATACGCAGTATTTT,CASSQYEGVADTQYF,TRBJ2-3,TRBV4-3,few,-,15
TGCGCCAGTGGACTGTCAGCGCGGGGGAAAGGCACAGATACGCAGTATTTT,CASGLSARGKGTDTQYF,TRBJ2-3,TRBV5-1,-,TRBD2,17
TGTGCCAGCAGTTTGTCTAGCGGGGTGCCCGGGGAGCTGTTTTTT,CASSLSSGVPGELFF,TRBJ2-2,TRBV12-3/TRBV12-4,-,TRBD2,15
TGTGCCAGCAGCCGAGGGGCCGACGCACCCTACGAGCAGTACTTC,CASSRGADAPYEQYF,TRBJ2-7,TRBV9,-,-,15
TGCGCCAGCAGCTTGGATCCAGGGTCGGACGAGCAGTACTTC,CASSLDPGSDEQYF,TRBJ2-7,TRBV5-1,-,-,14
TGTGCCAGCAGCTACGGGTGGACTAGCGGGAGGGTCTACGAGCAGTACTTC,CASSYGWTSGRVYEQYF,TRBJ2-7,TRBV6-5,-,TRBD2,17
TGCAGTGCTAGGTCCCCTTTAGCGGCTTCCTACAATGAGCAGTTCTTC,CSARSPLAASYNEQFF,TRBJ2-1,TRBV20-1,many,-,16
TGTGCCAGCAGCACTAGTCCCAGCTCCTACGAGCAGTACTTC,CASSTSPSSYEQYF,TRBJ2-7,TRBV9,-,-,14
TGTGCCAGCAGCTTAAGTGGGGGGACCAAAGAGACCCAGTACTTC,CASSLSGGTKETQYF,TRBJ2-5,TRBV7-3,-,-,15
TGTGCCAGCAGCCCTAGCGGTTTGACCTACGAGCAGTACTTC,CASSPSGLTYEQYF,TRBJ2-7,TRBV5-4,few,TRBD2,14
TGCAGCGTTGATAGCCTAGCGGGAGGGATGGAGACCCAGTACTTC,CSVDSLAGGMETQYF,TRBJ2-5,TRBV29-1,few,TRBD2,15
TGTGCCAGCAGCCGAGGTTCGGGTCCCATTTACGAGCAGTACTTC,CASSRGSGPIYEQYF,TRBJ2-7,TRBV3-1,-,-,15
TGCAGTGCAGGGTGGCGGGAGAAAAACAATGAGCAGTTCTTC,CSAGWREKNNEQFF,TRBJ2-1,TRBV20-1,-,TRBD2,14
TGTGCCAGCAGCGTAGACTCGTCAGATACGCAGTATTTT,CASSVDSSDTQYF,TRBJ2-3,TRBV9,few,-,13
TGCGCCAGCAGCCTCGCGGGACAGGGGGCAAACAATGAGCAGTTCTTC,CASSLAGQGANNEQFF,TRBJ2-1,TRBV5-1,few,TRBD1,16
TGTGCCAGCCTCAAGAAGGCTAGCAAGTCCTACAATGAGCAGTTCTTC,CASLKKASKSYNEQFF,TRBJ2-1,TRBV6-2/TRBV6-3,-,-,16
TGCGCCAGCAGCGAGCCGGACCGGCCGGTGCATTTT,CASSEPDRPVHF,TRBJ2-3,TRBV5-1,few,-,12
TGCGCCAGCAGCTTGGAAGGGGGCTCCTACAATGAGCAGTTCTTC,CASSLEGGSYNEQFF,TRBJ2-1,TRBV5-1,many,-,15